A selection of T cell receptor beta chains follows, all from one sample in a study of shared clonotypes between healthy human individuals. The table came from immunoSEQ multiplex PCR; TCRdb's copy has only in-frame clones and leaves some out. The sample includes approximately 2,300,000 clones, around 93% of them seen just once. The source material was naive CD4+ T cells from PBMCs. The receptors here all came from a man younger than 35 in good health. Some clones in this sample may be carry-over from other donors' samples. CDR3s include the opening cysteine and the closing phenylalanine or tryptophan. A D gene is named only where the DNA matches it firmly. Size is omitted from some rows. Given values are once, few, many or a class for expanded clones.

TGTGCCAGCAGCTTAGATGGACCCGAGCAGTACTTC	CASSLDGPEQYF	TRBV7-9	NA	TRBJ2-7	12	NA
TGCGCCAGCAGTCAAGACCCGGGACTAGGCGATGAGCAGTTCTTC	CASSQDPGLGDEQFF	TRBV23-1	TRBD2	TRBJ2-1	15	NA
TGTGCCAGCAGGTCAGGGAGCTCCTACAATGAGCAGTTCTTC	CASRSGSSYNEQFF	TRBV2	NA	TRBJ2-1	14	NA
TGTGCCAGCAGCTTAGTGTCTAGCGGGAGGGGGCCAGATACGCAGTATTTT	CASSLVSSGRGPDTQYF	TRBV7-3	TRBD2	TRBJ2-3	17	NA
TGTGCCACCAGCAGAGATAGCCCGCAGACTAATCAGCCCCAGCATTTT	CATSRDSPQTNQPQHF	TRBV15	NA	TRBJ1-5	16	NA
TGCAGCGTGATGCGGAGCTCTGGAAACACCATATATTTT	CSVMRSSGNTIYF	TRBV29-1	NA	TRBJ1-3	13	few
TGTGCCTGGAGTATATCGGGGGGAGCCTACGAGCAGTACTTC	CAWSISGGAYEQYF	TRBV30	TRBD2	TRBJ2-7	14	NA
TGTGCCAGCAGCCAAGTTGCTAGCGGGAGGTTGAGGAATGAGCAGTTCTTC	CASSQVASGRLRNEQFF	TRBV14	TRBD2	TRBJ2-1	17	NA
TGTGCCAGCAGTTTATTGGCGGATAGCAATCAGCCCCAGCATTTT	CASSLLADSNQPQHF	TRBV27	NA	TRBJ1-5	15	NA
TGTGCCAGCAGTTACTCGGCAGGGAGTAGCAATCAGCCCCAGCATTTT	CASSYSAGSSNQPQHF	TRBV6-5	NA	TRBJ1-5	16	NA
TGTGCCAGCAGCGTAGTCGTCGCCGGGCAGGAGATCGAGCAGTACTTC	CASSVVVAGQEIEQYF	TRBV9	NA	TRBJ2-7	16	NA
TGTGCCAGTAGTATAGTGGAGGGGGGGACAGATACGCAGTATTTT	CASSIVEGGTDTQYF	TRBV19	NA	TRBJ2-3	15	NA
TGTGCCAGCAGATGGGGCGGAGCCTACGAGCAGTACTTC	CASRWGGAYEQYF	TRBV28	NA	TRBJ2-7	13	NA
TGTGCCAGCAGCTTGGTATGGTGGGACTCCTACGAGCAGTACTTC	CASSLVWWDSYEQYF	TRBV5-8	NA	TRBJ2-7	15	NA
TGTGCCAGCACCTTAGGGGGGCGGGCTTTCTTT	CASTLGGRAFF	TRBV7-8	NA	TRBJ1-1	11	NA
TGTGCCAGCAGTGCGTTCGGGACAGGGGCCTACGAGCAGTACTTC	CASSAFGTGAYEQYF	TRBV28	TRBD1	TRBJ2-7	15	NA
TGCAGCGTGGAACTTCCCCAGCAGGGCTTCGCTTTC	CSVELPQQGFAF	TRBV29-1	NA	TRBJ2-7	12	NA
TGTGCCAGCAGCACACGGGGACTGAGCTCCTACGAGCAGTACTTC	CASSTRGLSSYEQYF	TRBV7-9	NA	TRBJ2-7	15	NA
TGTGCCAGCAGTCCGGGGACAGCCAACTATGGCTACACCTTC	CASSPGTANYGYTF	TRBV28	TRBD1	TRBJ1-2	14	NA
TGTGCCAGCAGTTCGGGACAAGGAAATCAGCCCCAGCATTTT	CASSSGQGNQPQHF	TRBV27	NA	TRBJ1-5	14	NA
TGTGCCAGCAGCCCTATAGGAGGGGAGAGCAATCAGCCCCAGCATTTT	CASSPIGGESNQPQHF	TRBV5-6	NA	TRBJ1-5	16	NA
TGTGCCAGCAGGCCGCCCGGGGCTCCCACAGGGACCCGGTACTTC	CASRPPGAPTGTRYF	TRBV6-5	NA	TRBJ2-5	15	NA
TGTGCCACCAGCAGACAGGGTTGGGGCGAGCAGTACTTC	CATSRQGWGEQYF	TRBV15	NA	TRBJ2-7	13	NA
TGTGCCAGCAGCCTCCAAGGGATGGATCAGCCCCAGCATTTT	CASSLQGMDQPQHF	TRBV2	NA	TRBJ1-5	14	NA
TGTGCCAGCAGCTTAGCTGAAGGGTACACTGAAGCTTTCTTT	CASSLAEGYTEAFF	TRBV11-1	NA	TRBJ1-1	14	NA
TGCAGCGCAGGTAAACTAGCGGGAGGCGAGCAGTACTTC	CSAGKLAGGEQYF	TRBV29-1	TRBD2	TRBJ2-7	13	NA
TGTGCCAGCAGCTCCCGGCCTCTTCTAGGCAATCAGCCCCAGCATTTT	CASSSRPLLGNQPQHF	TRBV5-5	NA	TRBJ1-5	16	NA
TGTGCCTGGAGTACGGGGATGGACTATGGCTACACCTTC	CAWSTGMDYGYTF	TRBV30	NA	TRBJ1-2	13	NA
TGTGCCAGCAGCTTAGCGGGACAGGGCCCGACCCAGTACTTC	CASSLAGQGPTQYF	TRBV11-2	TRBD1	TRBJ2-5	14	NA
TGTGCCAGCAGCTATGACAGCCGAACGAGGGAGACCCAGTACTTC	CASSYDSRTRETQYF	TRBV7-6	NA	TRBJ2-5	15	NA
TGTGCCAGCAGCCAAGATGTACAGGCTAACTATGGCTACACCTTC	CASSQDVQANYGYTF	TRBV14	NA	TRBJ1-2	15	NA
TGTGCCAGCAGTAACGGTGGGGCTGGAAACACCATATATTTT	CASSNGGAGNTIYF	TRBV6-1	NA	TRBJ1-3	14	NA